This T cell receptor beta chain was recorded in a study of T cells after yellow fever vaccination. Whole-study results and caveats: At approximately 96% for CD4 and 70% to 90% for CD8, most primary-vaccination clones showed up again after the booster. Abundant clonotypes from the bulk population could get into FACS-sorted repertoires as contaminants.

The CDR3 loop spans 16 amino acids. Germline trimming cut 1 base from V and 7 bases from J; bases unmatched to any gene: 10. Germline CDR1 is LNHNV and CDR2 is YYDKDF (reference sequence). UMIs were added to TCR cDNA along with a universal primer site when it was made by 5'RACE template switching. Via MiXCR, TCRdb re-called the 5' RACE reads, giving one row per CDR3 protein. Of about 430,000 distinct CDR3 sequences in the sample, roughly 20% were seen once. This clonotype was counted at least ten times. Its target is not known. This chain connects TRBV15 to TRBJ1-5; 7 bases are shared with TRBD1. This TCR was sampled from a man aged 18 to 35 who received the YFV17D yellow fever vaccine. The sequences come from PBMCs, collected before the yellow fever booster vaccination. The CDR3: CATSRGFTGARQPQHF. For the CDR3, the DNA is TGTGCCACCAGCAGAGGCTTTACAGGGGCGAGGCAGCCCCAGCATTTT.